These T cell receptor beta chains were read from a single sample in a study of beta chain features in type 1 diabetes. The protocol was immunoSEQ multiplex PCR, while the TCRdb copy is restricted to in-frame clones and leaves out a portion. The sample lists about 150,000 clones, 11% occurring once. Material for sequencing was central memory CD4+ T cells from blood. These receptor sequences come from a man younger than 35 in good health. Both conserved end residues are part of each CDR3. The D gene is left open where the match is weak. For some rows the clone size is stated as once, few or many, or as a class when expanded; others skip it.

CDR3aa,CDR3nt,d_gene,abundance,j_gene,v_gene
CASSKGETGELFF,TGTGCCAGCAGCAAAGGGGAAACCGGGGAGCTGTTTTTT,.,few,TRBJ2-2,TRBV21-1
CSVGDRLNNEQFF,TGCAGCGTGGGGGACAGACTAAACAATGAGCAGTTCTTC,TRBD1,few,TRBJ2-1,TRBV29-1
CASSRTAGGLTDTQYF,TGCGCCAGCAGCCGGACAGCGGGGGGGCTTACAGATACGCAGTATTTT,TRBD2,.,TRBJ2-3,TRBV4-1
CASSLNINTGELFF,TGTGCTAGCAGCTTGAACATAAACACCGGGGAGCTGTTTTTT,.,.,TRBJ2-2,TRBV7-7
CASSKGDTQYF,TGTGCCAGCAGCAAGGGGGATACGCAGTATTTT,.,.,TRBJ2-3,TRBV14
CASSPYGGELFF,TGTGCCAGCAGCCCGTATGGCGGGGAGCTGTTTTTT,.,.,TRBJ2-2,TRBV9
CASSQEGQGNSPLHF,TGCGCCAGCAGCCAAGAAGGGCAGGGCAATTCACCCCTCCACTTT,.,few,TRBJ1-6,TRBV7-2
CASSADVGPQHF,TGTGCCAGCAGCGCGGATGTGGGGCCCCAGCATTTT,.,few,TRBJ1-5,TRBV2
CASSRIGGPNTDTQYF,TGTGCCAGCAGTCGAATAGGCGGACCGAACACAGATACGCAGTATTTT,.,few,TRBJ2-3,TRBV28
CASTWAGVSTDTQYF,TGCGCCAGCACCTGGGCAGGGGTTAGCACAGATACGCAGTATTTT,.,few,TRBJ2-3,TRBV5-1
CASSLDPSSYYGYTF,TGTGCCAGCAGCTTGGACCCATCGAGTTACTATGGCTACACCTTC,.,.,TRBJ1-2,TRBV5-4
CASSYGPSGNTIYF,TGTGCCAGCAGCTACGGGCCCTCTGGAAACACCATATATTTT,.,.,TRBJ1-3,TRBV5-6
CASSIKNLGGNQPQHF,TGTGCCAGTAGTATCAAAAACCTGGGGGGCAATCAGCCCCAGCATTTT,.,.,TRBJ1-5,TRBV19
CASSERQRVLYEQYF,TGTGCCAGCAGTGAAAGACAGAGAGTCTTGTACGAGCAGTACTTC,.,.,TRBJ2-7,TRBV2
CASSTWVDTQYF,TGTGCCAGCAGCACCTGGGTAGATACGCAGTATTTT,.,.,TRBJ2-3,TRBV11-2
CAINGGAGNYGYTF,TGTGCCATCAATGGGGGAGCCGGAAACTATGGCTACACCTTC,.,few,TRBJ1-2,TRBV10-3
CASSLFSRRVDEGYTF,TGTGCCAGCAGCTTATTCTCTCGTAGGGTCGATGAAGGCTACACCTTC,.,few,TRBJ1-2,TRBV7-2
CASSLGLAGGGQETQYF,TGTGCCAGCAGCTTGGGGCTAGCGGGAGGGGGCCAAGAGACCCAGTACTTC,TRBD2,.,TRBJ2-5,TRBV5-6
CASSARWGNEQFF,TGTGCCAGCAGCGCCCGATGGGGCAATGAGCAGTTCTTC,.,few,TRBJ2-1,TRBV5-4
CASSRMTGLPADTGELFF,TGCGCCAGCAGTCGCATGACAGGGCTCCCAGCGGACACCGGGGAGCTGTTTTTT,TRBD1,.,TRBJ2-2,TRBV23-1
CASSQDGITQYF,TGTGCCAGCAGCCAAGACGGGATTACGCAGTATTTT,.,.,TRBJ2-3,TRBV7-2
CASSQPGRGLEQYF,TGTGCCAGCAGCCAACCGGGACGGGGGTTAGAGCAGTACTTC,.,.,TRBJ2-7,TRBV25-1
CATSRDPYEKLFF,TGTGCCACCAGCAGAGACCCATATGAAAAACTGTTTTTT,.,few,TRBJ1-4,TRBV15
CASSVDGTGDEKLFF,TGTGCCAGCAGCGTAGATGGGACAGGGGATGAAAAACTGTTTTTT,TRBD1,few,TRBJ1-4,TRBV9
CASSLVQGVETQYF,TGTGCCAGCAGCTTAGTCCAGGGGGTGGAGACCCAGTACTTC,TRBD1,.,TRBJ2-5,TRBV7-2
CASSRDLGTGELFF,TGTGCCAGCAGCCGGGATTTGGGGACCGGGGAGCTGTTTTTT,.,.,TRBJ2-2,TRBV7-3
CASSRRGTGAMNTEAFF,TGTGCCAGCAGTAGACGGGGGACAGGGGCTATGAACACTGAAGCTTTCTTT,TRBD1,few,TRBJ1-1,TRBV28
CASSHVDRDAGEQYF,TGCGCCAGCAGCCATGTGGACAGGGATGCGGGCGAGCAGTACTTC,TRBD1,.,TRBJ2-7,TRBV4-3
CASSPLTVNTEAFF,TGTGCCAGCTCACCGCTGACAGTGAACACTGAAGCTTTCTTT,.,.,TRBJ1-1,TRBV18
CASSAGAGGTEAFF,TGTGCCAGCAGCGCGGGCGCAGGGGGTACTGAAGCTTTCTTT,TRBD1,few,TRBJ1-1,TRBV7-9
CASSVVPGFPDTQYF,TGTGCCAGCAGCGTAGTACCCGGGTTCCCAGATACGCAGTATTTT,.,.,TRBJ2-3,TRBV9
CASSFGQAFNQPQHF,TGTGCCAGCAGCTTTGGGCAGGCCTTCAATCAGCCCCAGCATTTT,.,.,TRBJ1-5,TRBV7-2
CASSQELQGAWGYTF,TGCGCCAGCAGCCAAGAACTCCAGGGGGCTTGGGGCTACACCTTC,TRBD1,.,TRBJ1-2,TRBV4-3
CASSLGGQGYYEQYF,TGTGCCAGCAGCTTAGGGGGACAGGGGTACTACGAGCAGTACTTC,TRBD1,.,TRBJ2-7,TRBV11-2
CASSYRAASSGANVLTF,TGCGCCAGCAGCTACAGGGCGGCTAGCTCTGGGGCCAACGTCCTGACTTTC,.,.,TRBJ2-6,TRBV5-1
CSGQDANTGELFF,TGCAGCGGACAGGACGCGAACACCGGGGAGCTGTTTTTT,.,few,TRBJ2-2,TRBV29-1
CASSRDRGNYEQFF,TGTGCCAGCAGCCGGGACAGGGGAAATTATGAGCAGTTCTTC,TRBD1,few,TRBJ2-1,TRBV28
CSVVAGYNYGYTF,TGCAGCGTTGTGGCAGGTTATAACTATGGCTACACCTTC,.,.,TRBJ1-2,TRBV29-1
CASSVDGVSYNEQFF,TGTGCCAGCAGCGTAGATGGGGTCTCCTACAATGAGCAGTTCTTC,.,.,TRBJ2-1,TRBV9
CASSLGGGVGYTF,TGTGCCAGCAGCTTAGGGGGCGGAGTAGGCTACACCTTC,.,.,TRBJ1-2,TRBV7-2
CASSFRDSRTDTQYF,TGTGCCAGCAGCTTCCGGGACAGCCGCACAGATACGCAGTATTTT,TRBD1,.,TRBJ2-3,TRBV9
CASSLQGGGQPQHF,TGTGCCAGCAGCCTGCAAGGGGGTGGTCAGCCCCAGCATTTT,.,few,TRBJ1-5,TRBV7-2
CATERDSTYEQYF,TGTGCCACCGAGAGGGACAGCACCTACGAGCAGTACTTC,TRBD1,.,TRBJ2-7,TRBV28
CASSSQGVYSNQPQHF,TGTGCCAGCAGTTCTCAGGGTGTCTATAGCAATCAGCCCCAGCATTTT,.,few,TRBJ1-5,TRBV28
CASGTRRGEQYF,TGTGCCAGCGGGACTCGCCGGGGTGAGCAGTACTTC,.,few,TRBJ2-7,TRBV25-1
CASSLVGGGLRTDTQYF,TGTGCCAGCAGCCTAGTGGGGGGAGGGTTACGCACAGATACGCAGTATTTT,TRBD2,few,TRBJ2-3,TRBV7-2
CASKRAGTEGTEAFF,TGTGCCAGCAAGCGGGCAGGCACGGAGGGCACTGAAGCTTTCTTT,.,few,TRBJ1-1,TRBV7-9
CASSRLRDRGGNEQFF,TGTGCCAGCAGCCGACTCCGGGACAGGGGTGGAAATGAGCAGTTCTTC,TRBD1,.,TRBJ2-1,TRBV7-9
CASRRWGLAGQETQYF,TGTGCCAGCAGACGATGGGGACTAGCGGGACAAGAGACCCAGTACTTC,TRBD2,.,TRBJ2-5,TRBV28
CASTVSGGTEAFF,TGTGCCAGCACGGTGTCAGGGGGCACTGAAGCTTTCTTT,TRBD1,.,TRBJ1-1,TRBV6-1
CAISAPGTSGRSTDTQYF,TGTGCCATCAGTGCTCCCGGGACTAGCGGGCGTAGCACAGATACGCAGTATTTT,TRBD2,few,TRBJ2-3,TRBV10-3
CASSPKWGGGYTF,TGTGCCAGCAGCCCCAAGTGGGGAGGGGGCTACACCTTC,.,.,TRBJ1-2,TRBV7-2
CASSMGRILGEQFF,TGTGCCAGTAGTATGGGACGGATCCTCGGGGAGCAGTTCTTC,.,few,TRBJ2-1,TRBV19
CASSFPTSRGTNEQFF,TGTGCCAGCAGTTTCCCAACTAGCCGGGGAACCAATGAGCAGTTCTTC,.,.,TRBJ2-1,TRBV28
CASSPNSGTRETQYF,TGTGCCAGCAGCCCGAATAGCGGTACACGGGAGACCCAGTACTTC,.,.,TRBJ2-5,TRBV7-7
CASSVGTSGGPTDTQYF,TGTGCCAGCAGCGTAGGTACTAGCGGGGGGCCCACAGATACGCAGTATTTT,TRBD2,few,TRBJ2-3,TRBV9
CASSPSSGGLANYGYTF,TGTGCCAGCTCACCAAGCTCTGGGGGCCTAGCTAACTATGGCTACACCTTC,.,.,TRBJ1-2,TRBV18
CASSEWGAQHYEQYF,TGTGCCAGCAGTGAATGGGGGGCCCAGCACTACGAGCAGTACTTC,.,few,TRBJ2-7,TRBV25-1
CASSYSGPLFAEQYF,TGTGCCAGCAGCTATTCCGGGCCACTCTTCGCCGAGCAGTACTTC,.,.,TRBJ2-7,TRBV6-7
CASSQAWGPYNEQFF,TGTGCCAGCAGCCAGGCGTGGGGTCCCTACAATGAGCAGTTCTTC,.,many,TRBJ2-1,TRBV7-3